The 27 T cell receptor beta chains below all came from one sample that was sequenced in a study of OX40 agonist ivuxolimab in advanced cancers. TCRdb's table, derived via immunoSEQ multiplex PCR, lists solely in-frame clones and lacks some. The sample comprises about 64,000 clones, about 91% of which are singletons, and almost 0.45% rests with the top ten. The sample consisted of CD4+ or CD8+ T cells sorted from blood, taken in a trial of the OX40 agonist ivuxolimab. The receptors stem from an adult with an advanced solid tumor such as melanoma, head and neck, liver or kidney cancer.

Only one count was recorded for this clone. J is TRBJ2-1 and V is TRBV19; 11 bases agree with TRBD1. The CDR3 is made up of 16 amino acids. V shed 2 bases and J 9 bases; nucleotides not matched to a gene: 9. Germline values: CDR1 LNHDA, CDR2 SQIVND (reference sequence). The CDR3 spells CASSIQGQGAQSEQFF. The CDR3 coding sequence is TGTGCCAGTAGTATACAAGGACAGGGGGCGCAGAGTGAGCAGTTCTTC.

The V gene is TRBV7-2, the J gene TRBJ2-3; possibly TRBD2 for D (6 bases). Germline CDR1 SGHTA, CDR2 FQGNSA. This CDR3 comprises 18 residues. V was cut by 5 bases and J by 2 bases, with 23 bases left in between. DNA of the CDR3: TGTGCCAGCAGCGTAGGAATACTGGGACTGATACTCACAGATACGCAGTATTTT. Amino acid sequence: CASSVGILGLILTDTQYF.

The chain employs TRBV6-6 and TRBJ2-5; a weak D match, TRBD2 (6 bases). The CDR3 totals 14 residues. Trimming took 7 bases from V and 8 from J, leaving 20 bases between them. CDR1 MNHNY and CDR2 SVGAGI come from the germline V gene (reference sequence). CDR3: CASTPRGPGDTQYF. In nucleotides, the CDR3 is TGTGCCAGCACCCCGCGGGGCCCCGGGGATACCCAGTACTTC.

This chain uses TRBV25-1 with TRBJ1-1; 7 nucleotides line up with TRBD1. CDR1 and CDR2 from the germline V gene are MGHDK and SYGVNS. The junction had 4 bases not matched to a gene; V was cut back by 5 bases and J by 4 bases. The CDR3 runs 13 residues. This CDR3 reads CASSNTGATEAFF. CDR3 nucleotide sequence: TGTGCCAGCAGTAATACAGGGGCCACTGAAGCTTTCTTT.

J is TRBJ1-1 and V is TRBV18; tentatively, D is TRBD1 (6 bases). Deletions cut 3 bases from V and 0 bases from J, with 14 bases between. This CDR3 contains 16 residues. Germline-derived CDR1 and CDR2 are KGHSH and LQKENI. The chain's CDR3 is CASSPTQGGLNTEAFF. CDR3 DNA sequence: TGTGCCAGCTCACCTACACAGGGAGGATTGAACACTGAAGCTTTCTTT.

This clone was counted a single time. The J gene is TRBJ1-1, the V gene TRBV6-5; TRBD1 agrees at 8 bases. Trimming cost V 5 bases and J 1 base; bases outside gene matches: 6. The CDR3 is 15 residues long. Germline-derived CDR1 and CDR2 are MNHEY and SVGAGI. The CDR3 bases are TGTGCCAGCAGTGGGTCCGGGACAGGGAACACTGAAGCTTTCTTT. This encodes CASSGSGTGNTEAFF.

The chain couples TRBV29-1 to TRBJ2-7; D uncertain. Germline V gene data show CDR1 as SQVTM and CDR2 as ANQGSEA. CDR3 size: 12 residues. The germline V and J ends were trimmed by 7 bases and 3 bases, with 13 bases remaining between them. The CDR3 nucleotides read TGCAGCGCTAAGGGTGGAGACTACGAGCAGTACTTC. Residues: CSAKGGDYEQYF.

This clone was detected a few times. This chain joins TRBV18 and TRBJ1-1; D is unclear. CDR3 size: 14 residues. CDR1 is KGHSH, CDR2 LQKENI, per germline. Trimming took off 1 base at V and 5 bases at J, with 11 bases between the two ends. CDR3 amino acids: CASSPRELGTEAFF. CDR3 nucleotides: TGTGCCAGCTCACCACGGGAGTTGGGGACTGAAGCTTTCTTT.

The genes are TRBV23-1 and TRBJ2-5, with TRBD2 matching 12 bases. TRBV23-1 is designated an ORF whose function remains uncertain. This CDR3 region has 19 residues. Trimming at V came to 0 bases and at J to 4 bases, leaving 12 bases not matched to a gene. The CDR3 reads CASSQSFTSGRSLRETQYF. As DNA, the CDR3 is TGCGCCAGCAGTCAATCTTTTACTAGCGGGAGGTCTTTGCGAGAGACCCAGTACTTC.

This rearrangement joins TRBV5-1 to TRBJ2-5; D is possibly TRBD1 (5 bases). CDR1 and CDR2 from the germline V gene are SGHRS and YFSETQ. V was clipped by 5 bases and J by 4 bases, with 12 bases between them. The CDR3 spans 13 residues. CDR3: CASSAGFGETQYF. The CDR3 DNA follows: TGCGCCAGCAGTGCAGGGTTTGGAGAGACCCAGTACTTC.

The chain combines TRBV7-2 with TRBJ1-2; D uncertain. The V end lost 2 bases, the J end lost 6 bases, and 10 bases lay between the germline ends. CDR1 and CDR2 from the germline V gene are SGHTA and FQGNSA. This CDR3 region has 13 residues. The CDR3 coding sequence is TGTGCCAGCAGCTTAAGCCCATCGGATGGCTACACCTTC. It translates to CASSLSPSDGYTF.

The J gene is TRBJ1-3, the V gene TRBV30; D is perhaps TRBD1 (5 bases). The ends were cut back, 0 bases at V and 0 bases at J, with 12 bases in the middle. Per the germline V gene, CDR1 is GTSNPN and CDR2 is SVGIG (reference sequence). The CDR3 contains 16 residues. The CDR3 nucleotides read TGTGCCTGGAGTGTACTAGGAGGGGCCTCTGGAAACACCATATATTTT. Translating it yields CAWSVLGGASGNTIYF.

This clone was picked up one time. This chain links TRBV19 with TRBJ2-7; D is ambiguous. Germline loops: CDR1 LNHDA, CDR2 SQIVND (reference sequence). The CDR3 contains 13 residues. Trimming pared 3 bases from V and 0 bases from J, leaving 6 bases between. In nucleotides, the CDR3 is TGTGCCAGTAGTATTACGGGCTCCTACGAGCAGTACTTC. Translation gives CASSITGSYEQYF.

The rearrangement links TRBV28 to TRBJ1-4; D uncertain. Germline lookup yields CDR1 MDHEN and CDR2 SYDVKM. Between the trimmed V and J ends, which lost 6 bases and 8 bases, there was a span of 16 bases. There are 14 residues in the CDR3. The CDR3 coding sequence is TGTGCCAGCAGCCCGGGGTTCTTTAACGAAAAACTGTTTTTT. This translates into CASSPGFFNEKLFF.

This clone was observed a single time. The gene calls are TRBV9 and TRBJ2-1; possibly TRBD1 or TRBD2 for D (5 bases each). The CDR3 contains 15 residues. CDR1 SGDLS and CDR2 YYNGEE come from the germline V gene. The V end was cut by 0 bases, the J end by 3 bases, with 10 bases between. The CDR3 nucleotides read TGTGCCAGCAGCGTAGTTATTGGGGGCTACAATGAGCAGTTCTTC. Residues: CASSVVIGGYNEQFF.

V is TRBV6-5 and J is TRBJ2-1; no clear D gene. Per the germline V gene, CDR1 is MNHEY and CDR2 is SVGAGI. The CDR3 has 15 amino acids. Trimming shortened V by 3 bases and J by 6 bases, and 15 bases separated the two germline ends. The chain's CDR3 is CASSYFASPFNEQFF. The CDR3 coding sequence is TGTGCCAGCAGTTATTTCGCATCCCCGTTCAATGAGCAGTTCTTC.

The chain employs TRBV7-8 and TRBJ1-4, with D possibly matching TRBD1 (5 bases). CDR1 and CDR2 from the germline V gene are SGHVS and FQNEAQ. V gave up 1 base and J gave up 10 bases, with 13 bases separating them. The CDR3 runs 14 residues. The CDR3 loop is CASSLDRQGGKLFF. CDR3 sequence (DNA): TGTGCCAGCAGCTTAGATCGGCAGGGAGGAAAACTGTTTTTT.

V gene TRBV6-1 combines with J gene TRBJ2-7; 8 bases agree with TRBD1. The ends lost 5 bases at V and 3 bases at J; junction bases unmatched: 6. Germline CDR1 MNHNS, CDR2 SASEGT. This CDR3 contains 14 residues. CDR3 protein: CASSRGQEVYEQYF. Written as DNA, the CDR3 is TGTGCCAGCAGTAGGGGACAGGAGGTCTACGAGCAGTACTTC.

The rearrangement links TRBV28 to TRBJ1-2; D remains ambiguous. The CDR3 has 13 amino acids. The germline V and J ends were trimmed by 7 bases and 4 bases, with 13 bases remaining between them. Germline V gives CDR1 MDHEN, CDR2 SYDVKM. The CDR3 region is CASIGRHSYGYTF. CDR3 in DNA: TGTGCCAGCATTGGGCGGCACTCCTATGGCTACACCTTC.

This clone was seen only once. CDR3 sequence: CASTPPGSSYGYTF. The CDR3 DNA sequence: TGTGCCAGCACCCCCCCCGGCAGCAGCTATGGCTACACCTTC. This chain joins TRBV7-2 and TRBJ1-2; D ambiguous. V was trimmed by 7 bases and J by 4 bases, leaving 16 bases between them. Germline V CDR1 and CDR2: SGHTA, FQGNSA. The CDR3 covers 14 residues. The full variable domain, its missing parts supplied by reference TRBV7-2 and TRBJ1-2, is GAGVSQSPSNKVTEKGKDVELRCDPISGHTALYWYRQSLGQGLEFLIYFQGNSAPDKSGLPSDRFSAERTGGSVSTLTIQRTQQEDSAVYLCASTPPGSSYGYTFGSGTRLTVV.

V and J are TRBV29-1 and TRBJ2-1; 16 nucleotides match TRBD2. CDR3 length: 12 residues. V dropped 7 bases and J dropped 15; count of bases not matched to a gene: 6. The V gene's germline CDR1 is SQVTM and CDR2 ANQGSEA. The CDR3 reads CSAGTSGRVRFF. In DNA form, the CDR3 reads TGCAGCGCCGGGACTAGCGGGAGGGTTCGGTTCTTC.

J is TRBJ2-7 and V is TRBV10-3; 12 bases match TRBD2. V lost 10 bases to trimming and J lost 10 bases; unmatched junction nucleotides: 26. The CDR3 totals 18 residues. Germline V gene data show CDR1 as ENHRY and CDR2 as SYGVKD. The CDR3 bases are TGTGCCACCAATGGGGCTAGCGGGAGGGCCCGTTCGATCGACAATCAGTACTTC. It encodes CATNGASGRARSIDNQYF.

CDR3 coding DNA: TGTGCCAGTAGTATCTCCCGGGACAGGGGGCGCGTCTATGGCTACACCTTC. Protein product: CASSISRDRGRVYGYTF. The J gene is TRBJ1-2, the V gene TRBV19; 12 bases are shared with TRBD1. The CDR3 consists of 17 residues. Germline V gives CDR1 LNHDA, CDR2 SQIVND (reference sequence). Losses at the gene ends were 3 bases for V and 4 bases for J; bases not matched to a gene: 9.

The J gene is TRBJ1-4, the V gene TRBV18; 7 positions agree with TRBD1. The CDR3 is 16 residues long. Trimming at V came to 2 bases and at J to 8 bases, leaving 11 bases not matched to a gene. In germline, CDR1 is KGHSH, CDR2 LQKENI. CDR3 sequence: CASSPADRESTEKLFF. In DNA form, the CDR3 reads TGTGCCAGCTCACCAGCTGACAGGGAGTCCACCGAAAAACTGTTTTTT.

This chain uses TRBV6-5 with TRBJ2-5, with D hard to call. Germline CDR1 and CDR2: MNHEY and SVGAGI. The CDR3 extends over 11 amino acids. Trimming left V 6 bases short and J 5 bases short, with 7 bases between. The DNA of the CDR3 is TGTGCCAGCAGCAACGGGGAGACCCAGTACTTC. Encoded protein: CASSNGETQYF.

The CDR3 DNA reads TGTGCCAGCAGCTTAGGACAGGATCAGCCCCAGCATTTT. It yields the protein CASSLGQDQPQHF. The chain uses TRBV7-2 and TRBJ1-5; TRBD1 might be the D (6 bases). This CDR3 contains 13 residues. The germline V gene has CDR1 SGHTA and CDR2 FQGNSA. V lost 1 base and J lost 5, with 6 bases in between.

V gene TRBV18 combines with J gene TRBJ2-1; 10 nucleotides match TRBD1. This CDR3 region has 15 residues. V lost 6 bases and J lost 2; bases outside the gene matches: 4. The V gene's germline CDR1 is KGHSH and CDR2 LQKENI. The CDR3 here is CASSQGQGTYNEQFF. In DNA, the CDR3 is TGTGCCAGCTCGCAGGGACAGGGGACCTACAATGAGCAGTTCTTC. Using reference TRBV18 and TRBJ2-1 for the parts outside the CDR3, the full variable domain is NAGVMQNPRHLVRRRGQEARLRCSPMKGHSHVYWYRQLPEEGLKFMVYLQKENIIDESGMPKERFSAEFPKEGPSILRIQQVVRGDSAAYFCASSQGQGTYNEQFFGPGTRLTVL.